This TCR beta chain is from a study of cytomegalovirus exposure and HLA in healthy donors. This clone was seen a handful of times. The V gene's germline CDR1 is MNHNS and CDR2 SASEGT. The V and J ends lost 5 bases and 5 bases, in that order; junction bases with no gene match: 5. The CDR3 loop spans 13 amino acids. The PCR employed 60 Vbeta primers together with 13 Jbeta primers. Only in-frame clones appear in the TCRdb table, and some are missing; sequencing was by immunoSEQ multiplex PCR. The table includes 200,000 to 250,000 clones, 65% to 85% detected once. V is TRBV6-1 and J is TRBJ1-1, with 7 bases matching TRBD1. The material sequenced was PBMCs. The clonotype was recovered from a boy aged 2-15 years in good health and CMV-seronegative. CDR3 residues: CASSTDRATEAFF. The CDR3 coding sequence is TGTGCCAGCAGTACTGACAGGGCAACTGAAGCTTTCTTT.